What follows are 22 T cell receptor beta chains derived from one specimen sequenced in a study of blood T cell repertoires in COVID-19. Assay: immunoSEQ multiplex PCR; the TCRdb copy retains only in-frame clones and omits some. The profile shows about 110,000 clones, approximately 82% of them singletons. Specimen: peripheral blood. The receptor set was obtained from a woman aged 80 or older with acute or convalescent COVID-19.

The V call is TRBV12-5, the J call TRBJ2-7, with a tentative D call TRBD2 (6 bases). This CDR3 has 13 amino acids. V lost 11 bases, J lost 3 bases, and 17 bases lay in between. Germline V gene data show CDR1 as LGHNT and CDR2 as FRNRAP. CDR3 protein: CAYEAQEGYEQYV. The DNA for the CDR3 is TGTGCTTACGAGGCCCAGGAGGGCTACGAGCAGTACGTC.

The V and J genes are TRBV11-3 and TRBJ2-2, with TRBD2 as a possible D gene (5 bases). This CDR3 is built from 13 residues. V gave up 4 bases and J gave up 4 bases, with 7 bases separating them. Looked up from germline, CDR1 is SGHNT and CDR2 is YENEEA. CDR3 nucleotide sequence: TGTGCCAGCAGCTCGGGATTCACCGGGGAGCTGTTTTTT. Protein product: CASSSGFTGELFF. Full variable domain (remainder filled in from reference TRBV11-3 and TRBJ2-2): EAGVVQSPRYKIIEKKQPVAFWCNPISGHNTLYWYLQNLGQGPELLIRYENEEAVDDSQLPKDRFSAERLKGVDSTLKIQPAELGDSAVYLCASSSGFTGELFFGEGSRLTVL.

This chain links TRBV6-5 with TRBJ2-5, with a weak D call TRBD1 (6 bases). The CDR3 runs to 15 residues. CDR1 MNHEY and CDR2 SVGAGI come from the germline V gene. V lost 6 bases and J lost 1, with 15 bases in between. The CDR3 sequence is CASRVQGAGQETQYF. CDR3 DNA sequence: TGTGCCAGCAGGGTACAGGGAGCCGGCCAAGAGACCCAGTACTTC.

The chain recombines TRBV11-1 with TRBJ2-3; D ambiguous. Deletions cut 5 bases from V and 1 base from J, with 7 bases between. CDR1 and CDR2 (germline): SGHAT, FQDESV (reference sequence). The CDR3 has 13 amino acids. CDR3 sequence (DNA): TGTGCCAGCAGCCCTACGGGCACAGATACGCAGTATTTT. Translated: CASSPTGTDTQYF.

The chain has TRBV30 and TRBJ2-6; D is unclear. Germline V lookup: CDR1 GTSNPN, CDR2 SVGIG (reference sequence). The CDR3 sequence is 13 residues long. The ends were cut back, 2 bases at V and 1 base at J, with 3 bases in the middle. CDR3 in amino acids: CAWSLSGANVLTF. The CDR3 DNA reads TGTGCCTGGAGTCTGTCTGGGGCCAACGTCCTGACTTTC.

This clone appeared a few times. The J gene is TRBJ2-2, the V gene TRBV21-1; no DNA check was done on the table's D call, TRBD2. TRBV21-1 corresponds to a pseudogene. The CDR3 length is 19 residues. CDR3 coding DNA: TGTGCCAGCAGAAAAAACTGTGGGGGACAGCGGGAGTCAACCGGGGAGCTGTTTTTT. Encoded protein: CASRKNCGGQRESTGELFF.

The V call is TRBV6-5, the J call TRBJ2-7, with D maybe TRBD2 (5 bases). This CDR3 contains 15 residues. The germline gives CDR1 MNHEY, CDR2 SVGAGI. With 3 bases removed from V and 2 bases from J, the gap between germline ends came to 14 bases. CDR3 DNA: TGTGCCAGCAGTTATGTTAGGACCGGGACCTACGAGCAGTACTTC. It is translated as CASSYVRTGTYEQYF.

The chain is built from TRBV10-3 and TRBJ1-2; D perhaps matches TRBD1 (5 bases). Per germline, CDR1 ENHRY and CDR2 SYGVKD. The CDR3 is 13 residues long. Trimming cost V 6 bases and J 5 bases, with 13 bases left between them. CDR3 sequence reads: CAISEQEFYGYTF. In DNA form, the CDR3 reads TGTGCCATCAGCGAACAGGAGTTTTATGGCTACACCTTC.

This clone is a singleton in its sample. The genes are TRBV7-2 and TRBJ2-5, with a tentative D call TRBD1 (5 bases). V lost 5 bases and J lost 5, with 12 bases in between. Germline-derived CDR1 and CDR2 are SGHTA and FQGNSA. The CDR3 extends over 13 amino acids. The CDR3: CASSPDRRETQYF. In DNA form, the CDR3 reads TGTGCCAGCAGCCCCGACAGACGGGAGACCCAGTACTTC.

The chain links TRBV11-3 to TRBJ1-1; no clear D gene. The CDR3 has 14 residues. Trimming pared 3 bases from V and 2 bases from J, leaving 10 bases between. CDR1 and CDR2 (germline): SGHNT, YENEEA. CDR3 DNA: TGTGCCAGCAGCTTTTCCGGGAGTAACACTGAAGCTTTCTTT. This codes for CASSFSGSNTEAFF.

This chain joins TRBV18 and TRBJ2-2; D is unclear. Germline V gives CDR1 KGHSH, CDR2 LQKENI. This CDR3 region has 12 residues. The V gene lost 6 bases and the J gene lost 4 bases, with 6 bases spanning the gap. The CDR3 nucleotides are TGTGCCAGCTCGCATAGCACCGGGGAGCTGTTTTTT. It specifies CASSHSTGELFF. The full variable domain, its missing parts supplied by reference TRBV18 and TRBJ2-2, is NAGVMQNPRHLVRRRGQEARLRCSPMKGHSHVYWYRQLPEEGLKFMVYLQKENIIDESGMPKERFSAEFPKEGPSILRIQQVVRGDSAAYFCASSHSTGELFFGEGSRLTVL.

This chain joins TRBV11-3 and TRBJ1-1; D is perhaps TRBD1 (6 bases). The length of the CDR3 is 13 residues. V was clipped by 5 bases and J by 7 bases, with 14 bases between them. CDR1 and CDR2 (germline): SGHNT, YENEEA. The CDR3 here is CASSPDRSNEAFF. The CDR3 DNA reads TGTGCCAGCAGCCCAGACAGGTCGAATGAAGCTTTCTTT.

The rearrangement joins TRBV6-6 to TRBJ1-2; TRBD1 is a possible D gene (5 bases). This CDR3 region has 15 residues. V gave up 2 bases and J gave up 2 bases, with 12 bases separating them. Germline assignment: CDR1 MNHNY and CDR2 SVGAGI (reference sequence). CDR3: CASSYVTRGNYGYTF. DNA of the CDR3: TGTGCCAGCAGTTACGTTACCCGGGGGAACTATGGCTACACCTTC.

The count of this clone is one. This chain connects TRBV5-1 to TRBJ2-4; 10 bases agree with TRBD1. Germline values: CDR1 SGHRS, CDR2 YFSETQ. CDR3 size: 13 residues. Germline trimming cut 3 bases from V and 8 bases from J; bases unmatched to any gene: 2. This CDR3 is CASSSGTGDIQYF. CDR3 bases: TGCGCCAGCAGCTCCGGGACAGGGGACATTCAGTACTTC.

The chain employs TRBV20-1 and TRBJ1-1, with 10 bases matching TRBD1. This CDR3 is 11 amino acids long. Germline CDR1 reads DFQATT; CDR2 reads SNEGSKA (reference sequence). Losses at the gene ends were 5 bases for V and 11 bases for J; bases not matched to a gene: 5. This chain's CDR3 is CSARDRGLAFF. The CDR3 bases are TGCAGTGCTCGGGACAGGGGTCTGGCTTTCTTT.

The J gene is TRBJ2-7, the V gene TRBV4-1; 8 positions agree with TRBD2. Germline CDR1 is MGHRA and CDR2 is YSYEKL. Losses at the gene ends were 4 bases for V and 7 bases for J; bases not matched to a gene: 15. There are 16 residues in the CDR3. The CDR3 protein is CASSPLGTPGGKEQYF. The CDR3 DNA is TGCGCCAGCAGCCCTTTGGGGACCCCGGGAGGGAAAGAGCAGTACTTC.

The rearrangement joins TRBV18 to TRBJ2-7; D possibly corresponds to TRBD1 (5 bases). Per germline, CDR1 KGHSH and CDR2 LQKENI. The CDR3 sequence is 15 residues long. Trimming shortened V by 5 bases and J by 0 bases, and 14 bases separated the two germline ends. Written as DNA, the CDR3 is TGTGCCAGCTCAACTACAGGCGTAGGCTCCTACGAGCAGTACGTC. Protein: CASSTTGVGSYEQYV.

The rearrangement uses TRBV5-4 and TRBJ2-3; 9 bases are shared with TRBD1. Germline values: CDR1 SGHNT, CDR2 YYREEE (reference sequence). With V trimmed by 4 bases and J by 7 bases, 10 bases remained unmatched. This CDR3 contains 15 residues. The CDR3 region is CASSTPGTGHHTQYF. CDR3 bases: TGTGCCAGCAGCACCCCCGGGACAGGGCACCATACGCAGTATTTT.

This clone was found once. The genes are TRBV7-9 and TRBJ2-5; a possible D gene is TRBD1 (6 bases). Looked up from germline, CDR1 is SEHNR and CDR2 is FQNEAQ (reference sequence). The CDR3 runs to 15 residues. V lost 5 bases, J lost 0 bases, and 13 bases lay in between. Here the CDR3 reads CASSPGDTYQETQYF. CDR3 nucleotides: TGTGCCAGCAGCCCCGGGGACACGTACCAAGAGACCCAGTACTTC.

This chain connects TRBV11-3 to TRBJ2-1; perhaps TRBD2 as D (6 bases). V was shortened by 3 bases and J by 7 bases, with 16 bases between the two germline ends. CDR3 length: 15 residues. Germline V gene sequence: CDR1 SGHNT, CDR2 YENEEA. CDR3 residues: CASSFRRGLENEQFF. CDR3 nucleotide sequence: TGTGCCAGCAGCTTCCGTCGGGGGTTAGAGAATGAGCAGTTCTTC. The full variable domain, completed using reference TRBV11-3 and TRBJ2-1, is EAGVVQSPRYKIIEKKQPVAFWCNPISGHNTLYWYLQNLGQGPELLIRYENEEAVDDSQLPKDRFSAERLKGVDSTLKIQPAELGDSAVYLCASSFRRGLENEQFFGPGTRLTVL.

This clone was picked up one time. This chain links TRBV5-4 with TRBJ1-6; the D is unclear. This CDR3 has 14 residues. CDR1 SGHNT and CDR2 YYREEE come from the germline V gene (reference sequence). Trimming took 4 bases from V and 3 from J, leaving 8 bases between them. CDR3 DNA: TGTGCCAGCAGCGCGAGGCTCTATAATTCACCCCTCCACTTT. Its translation is CASSARLYNSPLHF.

This clone came up a few times. This chain connects TRBV7-2 to TRBJ2-3, with 7 bases identical to TRBD1. Germline V gene data show CDR1 as SGHTA and CDR2 as FQGNSA. The CDR3 loop spans 15 amino acids. Trimming took 6 bases from V and 4 from J; bases not matched to a gene: 10. Here the CDR3 DNA reads TGTGCCAGCAGTCCAGACAGGGTGGGGCCAGATACGCAGTATTTT. Its translation: CASSPDRVGPDTQYF.